The T cell receptor (beta chain) described here comes from a study of OX40 agonist ivuxolimab in advanced cancers. The study's findings and limits: It was also the case that some nonresponders had low normalized T-cell clonal expansion.

Clones were sequenced by immunoSEQ multiplex PCR, and TCRdb holds only the in-frame ones, with some missing. The sample has some 81,000 clones, 80% to 90% seen once. This clone was detected once. Antigen unknown. Material: CD4+ or CD8+ T cells sorted from blood, obtained in a trial of the OX40 agonist ivuxolimab. This receptor was taken from an adult with an advanced solid tumor such as melanoma, head and neck, liver or kidney cancer.

Here the CDR3 DNA reads TGCGCCAGCAGCCCAGGCGGGAGGGCCCCGGCAGATACGCAGTATTTT. Translation gives CASSPGGRAPADTQYF. This chain joins TRBV5-1 and TRBJ2-3, with 9 positions matching TRBD2. The CDR3 length is 16 residues. Trimming at V came to 4 bases and at J to 4 bases, leaving 10 bases not matched to a gene. Germline CDR1 reads SGHRS; CDR2 reads YFSETQ.